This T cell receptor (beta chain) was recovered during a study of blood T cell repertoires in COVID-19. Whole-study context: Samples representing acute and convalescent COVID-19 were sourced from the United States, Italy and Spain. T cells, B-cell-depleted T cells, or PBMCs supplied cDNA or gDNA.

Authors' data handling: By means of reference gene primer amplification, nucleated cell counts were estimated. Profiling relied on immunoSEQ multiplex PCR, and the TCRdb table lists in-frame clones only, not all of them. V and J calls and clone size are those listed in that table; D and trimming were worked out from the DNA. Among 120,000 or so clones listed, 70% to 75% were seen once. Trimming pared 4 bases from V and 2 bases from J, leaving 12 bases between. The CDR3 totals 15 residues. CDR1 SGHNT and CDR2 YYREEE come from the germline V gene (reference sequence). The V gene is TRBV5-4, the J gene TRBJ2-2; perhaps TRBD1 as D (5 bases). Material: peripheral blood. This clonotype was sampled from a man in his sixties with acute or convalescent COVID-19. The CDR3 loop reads CASSRTGPNTGELFF. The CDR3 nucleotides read TGTGCCAGCAGCCGAACAGGACCCAACACCGGGGAGCTGTTTTTT.